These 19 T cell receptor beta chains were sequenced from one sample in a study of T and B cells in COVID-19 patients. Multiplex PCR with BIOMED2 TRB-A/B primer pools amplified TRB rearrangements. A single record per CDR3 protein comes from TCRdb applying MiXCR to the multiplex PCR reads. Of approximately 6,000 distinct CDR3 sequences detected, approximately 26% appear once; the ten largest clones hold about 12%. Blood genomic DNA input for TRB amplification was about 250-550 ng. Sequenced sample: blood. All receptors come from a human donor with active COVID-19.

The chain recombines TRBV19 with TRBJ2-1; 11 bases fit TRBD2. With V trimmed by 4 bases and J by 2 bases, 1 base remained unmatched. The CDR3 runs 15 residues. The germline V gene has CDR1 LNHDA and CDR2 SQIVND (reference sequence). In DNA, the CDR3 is TGTGCCAGTAGTAGGGGACTAGCGGCCTACAATGAGCAGTTCTTC. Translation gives CASSRGLAAYNEQFF.

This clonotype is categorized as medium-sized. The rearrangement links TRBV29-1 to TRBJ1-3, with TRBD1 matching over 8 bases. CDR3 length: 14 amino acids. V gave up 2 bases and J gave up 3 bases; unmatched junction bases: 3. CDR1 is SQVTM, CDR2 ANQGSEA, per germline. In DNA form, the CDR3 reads TGCAGCGTTGAAACAGGGGGTGTTGGAAACACCATATATTTT. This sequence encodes CSVETGGVGNTIYF.

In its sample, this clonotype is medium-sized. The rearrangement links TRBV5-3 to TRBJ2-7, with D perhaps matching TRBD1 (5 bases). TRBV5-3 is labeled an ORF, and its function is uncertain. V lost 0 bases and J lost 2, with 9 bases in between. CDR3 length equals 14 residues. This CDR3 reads CARSLAKTAYEQYF. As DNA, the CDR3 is TGTGCCAGAAGCTTGGCGAAGACAGCCTACGAGCAGTACTTC.

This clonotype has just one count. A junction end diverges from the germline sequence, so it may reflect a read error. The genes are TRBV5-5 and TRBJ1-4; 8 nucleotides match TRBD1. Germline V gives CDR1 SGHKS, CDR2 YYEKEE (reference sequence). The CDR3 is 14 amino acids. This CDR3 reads CQQRPGQENEKLFF. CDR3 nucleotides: TGCCAGCAACGTCCGGGACAGGAGAATGAAAAACTGTTTTTT.

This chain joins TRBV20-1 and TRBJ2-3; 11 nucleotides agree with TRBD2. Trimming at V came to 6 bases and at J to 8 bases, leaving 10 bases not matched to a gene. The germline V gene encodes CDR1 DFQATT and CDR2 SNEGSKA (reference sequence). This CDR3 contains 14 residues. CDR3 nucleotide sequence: TGCAGTGCCCCCCCTAGCGGGGGGCCCCGTACGCAGTATTTT. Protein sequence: CSAPPSGGPRTQYF.

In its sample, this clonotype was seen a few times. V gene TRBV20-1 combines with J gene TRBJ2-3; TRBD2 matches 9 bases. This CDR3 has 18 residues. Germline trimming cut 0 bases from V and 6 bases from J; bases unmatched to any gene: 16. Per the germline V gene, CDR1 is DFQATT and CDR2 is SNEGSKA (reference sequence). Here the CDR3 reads CSARDGQKSGGSLDTQYF. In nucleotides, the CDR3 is TGCAGTGCTAGAGATGGTCAAAAAAGCGGGGGGAGCTTGGATACGCAGTATTTT.

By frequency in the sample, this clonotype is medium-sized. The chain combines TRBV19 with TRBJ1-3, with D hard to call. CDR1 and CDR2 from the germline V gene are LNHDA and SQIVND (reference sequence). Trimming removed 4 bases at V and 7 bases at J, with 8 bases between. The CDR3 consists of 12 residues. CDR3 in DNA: TGTGCCAGTAGTACCAGTGGGAACACCATATATTTT. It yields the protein CASSTSGNTIYF.

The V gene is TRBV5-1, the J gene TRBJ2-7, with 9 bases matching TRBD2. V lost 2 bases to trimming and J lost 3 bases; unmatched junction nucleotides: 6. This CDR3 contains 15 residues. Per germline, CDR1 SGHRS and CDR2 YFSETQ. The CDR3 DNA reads TGCGCCAGCAGCTTCGGGAGCGGGGGGATCTACGAGCAGTACTTC. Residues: CASSFGSGGIYEQYF.

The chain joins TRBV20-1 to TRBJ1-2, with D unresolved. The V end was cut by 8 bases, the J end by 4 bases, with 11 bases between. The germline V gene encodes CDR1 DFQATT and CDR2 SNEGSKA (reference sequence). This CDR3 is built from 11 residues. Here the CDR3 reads CSSGRLYGYTF. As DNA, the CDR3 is TGCAGTTCCGGGAGACTCTATGGCTACACCTTC.

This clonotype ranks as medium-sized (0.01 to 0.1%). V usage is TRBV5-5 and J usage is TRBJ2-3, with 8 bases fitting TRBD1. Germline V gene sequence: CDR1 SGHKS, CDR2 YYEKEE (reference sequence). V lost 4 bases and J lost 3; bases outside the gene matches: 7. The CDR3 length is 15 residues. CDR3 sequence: CASSVGGTGTDTQYF. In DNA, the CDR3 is TGTGCCAGCAGCGTTGGAGGGACAGGAACAGATACGCAGTATTTT.

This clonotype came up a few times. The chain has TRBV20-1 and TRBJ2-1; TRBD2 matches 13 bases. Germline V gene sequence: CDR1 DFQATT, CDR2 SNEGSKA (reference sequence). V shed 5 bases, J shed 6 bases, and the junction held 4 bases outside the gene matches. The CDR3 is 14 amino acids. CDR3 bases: TGCAGTGCTCCCCGGACTAGCGGGGGCAATGAGCAGTTCTTC. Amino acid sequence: CSAPRTSGGNEQFF.

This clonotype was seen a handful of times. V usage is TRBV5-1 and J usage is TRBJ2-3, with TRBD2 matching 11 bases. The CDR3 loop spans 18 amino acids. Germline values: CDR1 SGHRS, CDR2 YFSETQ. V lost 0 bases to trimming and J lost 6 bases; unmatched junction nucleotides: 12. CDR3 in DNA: TGCGCCAGCAGCTTGGCCCCGCTAGCGGGGGGAACGGGGGATACGCAGTATTTT. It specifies CASSLAPLAGGTGDTQYF.

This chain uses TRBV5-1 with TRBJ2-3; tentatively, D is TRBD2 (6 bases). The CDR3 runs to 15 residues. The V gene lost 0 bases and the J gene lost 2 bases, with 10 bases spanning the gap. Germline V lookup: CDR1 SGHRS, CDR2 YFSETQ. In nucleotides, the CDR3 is TGCGCCAGCAGCTTGGTACTAGCTCTCACAGATACGCAGTATTTT. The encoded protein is CASSLVLALTDTQYF.

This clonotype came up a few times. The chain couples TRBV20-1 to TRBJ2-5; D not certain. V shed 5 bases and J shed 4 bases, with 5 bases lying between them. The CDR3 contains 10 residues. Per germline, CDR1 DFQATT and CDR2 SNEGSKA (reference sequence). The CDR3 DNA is TGCAGTGCTCGTTCAGAGACCCAGTACTTC. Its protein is CSARSETQYF.

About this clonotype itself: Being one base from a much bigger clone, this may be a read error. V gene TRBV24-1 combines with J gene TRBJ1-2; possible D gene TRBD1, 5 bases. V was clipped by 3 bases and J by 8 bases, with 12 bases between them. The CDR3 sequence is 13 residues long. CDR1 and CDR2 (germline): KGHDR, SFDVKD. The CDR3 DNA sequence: TGTGCCACCAGTGATAGGACATGGAGAGGCTACACCTTC. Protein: CATSDRTWRGYTF.

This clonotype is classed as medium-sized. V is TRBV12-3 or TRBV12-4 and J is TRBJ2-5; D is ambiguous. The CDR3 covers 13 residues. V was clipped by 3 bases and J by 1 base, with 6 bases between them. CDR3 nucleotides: TGTGCCAGCAGTTTGGGCTTCCAAGAGACCCAGTACTTC. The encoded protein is CASSLGFQETQYF.

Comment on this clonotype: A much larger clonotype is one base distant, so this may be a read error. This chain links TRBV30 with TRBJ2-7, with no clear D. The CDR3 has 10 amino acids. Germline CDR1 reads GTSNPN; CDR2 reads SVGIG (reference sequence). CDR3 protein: CARSVADTHF. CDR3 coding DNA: TGTGCCCGGAGTGTAGCCGACACCCACTTC.

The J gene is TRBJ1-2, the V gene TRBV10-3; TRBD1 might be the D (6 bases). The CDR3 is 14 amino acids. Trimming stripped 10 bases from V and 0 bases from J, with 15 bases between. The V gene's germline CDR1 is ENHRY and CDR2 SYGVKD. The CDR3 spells CASGTGSANYGYTF. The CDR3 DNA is TGTGCCAGTGGAACAGGGTCTGCTAACTATGGCTACACCTTC.

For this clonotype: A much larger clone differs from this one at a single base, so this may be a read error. CDR3 sequence: CASGKRGCGYGYTF. CDR3 nucleotides: TGTGCCAGCGGTAAACGGGGCTGCGGCTATGGCTACACCTTC. The chain links TRBV6-5 to TRBJ1-2; weak D call: TRBD1 (5 bases). Germline CDR1 is MNHEY and CDR2 is SVGAGI. The CDR3 is made up of 14 amino acids. Trimming left V 8 bases short and J 4 bases short, with 17 bases between.